The 24 T cell receptor beta chains reported below all come from one sample, sequenced in a study of technical replicates of blood from several donors. Using immunoSEQ multiplex PCR, the repertoire was profiled, and TCRdb retains in-frame clones only, with some absent. Among 65,000 to 85,000 clones listed, 85% to 95% were seen once. Sequencing input: T cells isolated from PBMCs. The receptors come from a human donor in good health.

The V and J genes are TRBV9 and TRBJ2-3; possibly TRBD2 for D (5 bases). CDR3 length: 14 residues. From germline, CDR1 is SGDLS and CDR2 YYNGEE. Trimming took off 0 bases at V and 6 bases at J, with 11 bases between the two ends. CDR3 loop: CASSVGASYDTQYF. In DNA form, the CDR3 reads TGTGCCAGCAGCGTAGGGGCTAGCTATGATACGCAGTATTTT.

The rearrangement joins TRBV7-3 to TRBJ2-3; the D gene is possibly TRBD1 (6 bases). CDR1 is SGHTA, CDR2 FQGTGA, per germline. CDR3 length equals 15 residues. Trimming took off 0 bases at V and 2 bases at J, with 9 bases between the two ends. The DNA of the CDR3 is TGTGCCAGCAGCTTAACGGGACAAGACACAGATACGCAGTATTTT. Encoded protein: CASSLTGQDTDTQYF.

This chain links TRBV11-2 with TRBJ2-1; D is undetermined. CDR3 size: 16 residues. Germline V gene data show CDR1 as SGHAT and CDR2 as FQNNGV. V was trimmed by 1 base and J by 2 bases, leaving 12 bases between them. The CDR3 DNA sequence: TGTGCCAGCAGCTTAGTGGGTATTGGGCCCTACAATGAGCAGTTCTTC. Amino acid sequence: CASSLVGIGPYNEQFF.

The V and J genes are TRBV27 and TRBJ1-1; D gene unclear. The CDR3 spans 14 residues. Germline V CDR1 and CDR2: MNHEY, SMNVEV (reference sequence). Deletions cut 3 bases from V and 2 bases from J, with 10 bases between. CDR3: CASSLATFNTEAFF. The CDR3 coding sequence is TGTGCCAGCAGTTTGGCGACATTTAACACTGAAGCTTTCTTT.

The V call is TRBV18, the J call TRBJ2-7; 11 positions agree with TRBD2. In germline, CDR1 is KGHSH, CDR2 LQKENI. The junction had 3 bases not matched to a gene; V was cut back by 2 bases and J by 3 bases. The CDR3 extends over 15 amino acids. CDR3 protein: CASSPYGTSGYEQYF. DNA for the CDR3: TGTGCCAGCTCACCATATGGGACTAGCGGCTACGAGCAGTACTTC.

The table lists this clone with a few counts. The J gene is TRBJ1-1, the V gene TRBV13; 7 positions agree with TRBD1. This CDR3 is built from 15 residues. V was pared by 5 bases and J by 4 bases, with 10 bases of the junction left unmatched. Germline lookup yields CDR1 PRHDT and CDR2 FYEKMQ (reference sequence). The CDR3 region has the DNA TGTGCCAGCAGCGTTCAGGGGGAACGAGGCACTGAAGCTTTCTTT. It codes for CASSVQGERGTEAFF.

The CDR3 spells CASSERAGLSYEQYF. The CDR3 DNA is TGTGCCAGCAGTGAAAGAGCGGGACTAAGCTACGAGCAGTACTTC. The gene calls are TRBV2 and TRBJ2-7; 7 nucleotides agree with TRBD2. This CDR3 has 15 amino acids. Trimming cost V 2 bases and J 3 bases; bases outside gene matches: 7. Germline-derived CDR1 and CDR2 are SNHLY and FYNNEI.

The chain joins TRBV27 to TRBJ1-1, with D perhaps TRBD1 (5 bases). Between the trimmed V and J ends, which lost 3 bases and 7 bases, there was a span of 12 bases. The length of the CDR3 is 13 residues. Germline V lookup: CDR1 MNHEY, CDR2 SMNVEV (reference sequence). The CDR3 nucleotides read TGTGCCAGCAGTTTCGCGGGGACGCTTGAAGCTTTCTTT. Encoded protein: CASSFAGTLEAFF.

Here the CDR3 reads CASSELGGANTEAFF. The CDR3 DNA reads TGTGCCAGCAGCGAACTGGGAGGGGCGAACACTGAAGCTTTCTTT. This chain uses TRBV7-6 with TRBJ1-1, with D possibly being TRBD1 (5 bases). Trimming removed 5 bases from V and 1 base from J, with 14 bases in between. Per the germline V gene, CDR1 is SGHVS and CDR2 is FNYEAQ. This CDR3 spans 15 amino acids.

This clone was recorded only once. This chain connects TRBV27 to TRBJ1-5; D ambiguous. Germline loops: CDR1 MNHEY, CDR2 SMNVEV (reference sequence). Trimming cost V 3 bases and J 1 base, with 4 bases left between them. This CDR3 is built from 13 residues. The CDR3: CASSLGSNQPQHF. CDR3 DNA: TGTGCCAGCAGTTTGGGCAGCAATCAGCCCCAGCATTTT.

In this sample, this clone turned up once. This sequence joins TRBV4-1 and TRBJ2-3; 15 positions match TRBD2. The V and J ends lost 1 base and 0 bases, in that order; junction bases with no gene match: 5. Germline CDR1 MGHRA, CDR2 YSYEKL. The CDR3 runs 19 residues. The CDR3 spells CASSQGTSGRALSTDTQYF. The DNA for the CDR3 is TGCGCCAGCAGCCAAGGGACTAGCGGGAGGGCCTTGAGCACAGATACGCAGTATTTT.

This chain connects TRBV6-4 to TRBJ2-3, with TRBD2 matching over 11 bases. CDR1 is MRHNA and CDR2 is SNTAGT in the germline V gene. The CDR3 contains 15 residues. Unmatched junction bases numbered 3, after V lost 6 bases and J lost 1 base. CDR3: CASSLLAGGTDTQYF. The CDR3 DNA reads TGTGCCAGCAGCCTACTAGCGGGAGGCACAGATACGCAGTATTTT.

This chain joins TRBV6-5 and TRBJ1-2; D is undetermined. Germline lookup yields CDR1 MNHEY and CDR2 SVGAGI. The CDR3 loop spans 14 amino acids. Trimming took 0 bases from V and 4 from J, leaving 9 bases between them. The CDR3 sequence: CASSYSRGVYGYTF. CDR3 coding DNA: TGTGCCAGCAGTTACTCGCGCGGTGTCTATGGCTACACCTTC.

The chain is built from TRBV4-1 and TRBJ1-3, with D hard to call. CDR3 length: 14 amino acids. Germline V gene lookup returns CDR1 MGHRA and CDR2 YSYEKL. The V end lost 1 base, the J end lost 3 bases, and 7 bases lay between the germline ends. The CDR3 DNA is TGCGCCAGCAGCCAAGTGGCAGTTGGAAACACCATATATTTT. This sequence encodes CASSQVAVGNTIYF.

The chain joins TRBV5-6 to TRBJ1-2; TRBD1 matches at 8 bases. Trimming removed 2 bases from V and 12 bases from J; junction bases left unmatched: 9. CDR1 is SGHDT, CDR2 YYEEEE, per germline. This CDR3 contains 13 residues. The CDR3 region has the DNA TGTGCCAGCAGCTTTTCTGGGACAGGTCTTAACACCTTC. This gives the protein CASSFSGTGLNTF.

The chain combines TRBV18 with TRBJ2-3; no clear D. The germline V and J ends were trimmed by 3 bases and 1 base, with 11 bases remaining between them. The CDR3 sequence is 15 residues long. Germline CDR1 and CDR2: KGHSH and LQKENI. The CDR3 loop is CASSPQVPGTDTQYF. CDR3 DNA sequence: TGTGCCAGCTCACCTCAGGTTCCGGGCACAGATACGCAGTATTTT.

The chain uses TRBV4-1 and TRBJ1-2, with 7 bases lining up with TRBD1. The CDR3 contains 14 residues. Germline CDR1 is MGHRA and CDR2 is YSYEKL. J was trimmed by 5 bases and V by 4 bases; bases with no gene match: 7. The CDR3 is CASSRPGQFYGYTF. CDR3 nucleotides: TGCGCCAGCAGCCGGCCGGGACAGTTTTATGGCTACACCTTC.

This clone appeared a few times. The genes are TRBV29-1 and TRBJ2-5; weak D call: TRBD2 (6 bases). The CDR3 loop spans 12 amino acids. CDR1 and CDR2 from the germline V gene are SQVTM and ANQGSEA. V lost 7 bases to trimming and J lost 4 bases, with 13 bases between them. The CDR3 region has the DNA TGCAGCGGGACCGGGAGAAGAGAGACCCAGTACTTC. This sequence encodes CSGTGRRETQYF.

This clone has a handful of counts. J is TRBJ2-2 and V is TRBV7-2, with 8 bases that match TRBD2. The V and J ends lost 6 bases and 5 bases, in that order; junction bases with no gene match: 8. The CDR3 covers 15 residues. From germline, CDR1 is SGHTA and CDR2 FQGNSA. CDR3 bases: TGTGCCAGCAGTGAAGGACTAGCCCCAACCGGGGAGCTGTTTTTT. Amino acid sequence: CASSEGLAPTGELFF.

The chain couples TRBV7-7 to TRBJ2-2; D perhaps matches TRBD2 (5 bases). The CDR3 has 14 residues. Germline CDR1 and CDR2: SSHAT and FNYEAQ (reference sequence). The germline V and J ends were trimmed by 1 base and 7 bases, with 10 bases remaining between them. In DNA form, the CDR3 reads TGTGCCAGCAGCTTAGAAAAGGGAGTCGGGGAGCTGTTTTTT. Residues: CASSLEKGVGELFF.

The chain has TRBV27 and TRBJ1-2; D possibly corresponds to TRBD1 (5 bases). CDR3 length: 15 residues. The V gene's germline CDR1 is MNHEY and CDR2 SMNVEV (reference sequence). V was shortened by 2 bases and J by 1 base, with 11 bases between the two germline ends. The CDR3 reads CASSLRGLVNYGYTF. The CDR3, as DNA: TGTGCCAGCAGTTTAAGGGGCTTAGTTAACTATGGCTACACCTTC.

This chain links TRBV2 with TRBJ2-3, with 10 bases identical to TRBD2. The CDR3 spans 16 residues. Germline CDR1 is SNHLY and CDR2 is FYNNEI. Germline trimming cut 3 bases from V and 2 bases from J; bases unmatched to any gene: 5. The CDR3 DNA follows: TGTGCCAGCAGTGAGGATAGCGGGAGGTACACAGATACGCAGTATTTT. Translated: CASSEDSGRYTDTQYF.

The V gene is TRBV5-1, the J gene TRBJ2-3, with D perhaps TRBD2 (6 bases). Germline lookup yields CDR1 SGHRS and CDR2 YFSETQ. The CDR3 length is 15 residues. V was shortened by 4 bases and J by 2 bases, with 14 bases between the two germline ends. The CDR3 loop is CASSLGSPSTDTQYF. The DNA of the CDR3 is TGCGCCAGCAGCCTCGGGAGCCCCTCCACAGATACGCAGTATTTT.

The chain joins TRBV12-5 to TRBJ2-1; 9 bases map to TRBD2. CDR1 and CDR2 from the germline V gene are LGHNT and FRNRAP. V lost 7 bases, J lost 6 bases, and 13 bases stayed unmatched. The CDR3 sequence is 16 residues long. The CDR3 nucleotides are TGTGCTAGTGTAGGCCATAGCGGGAGCCCTCCCAATGAGCAGTTCTTC. Residues: CASVGHSGSPPNEQFF.